The T cell receptor (beta chain) under discussion was sequenced for a study of radiation and T cells in renal cell carcinoma (dated by TCRdb to 2018 to 2021). Concerning the study at large: Samples were obtained from a clinical trial, in which 15 Gy stereotactic body radiation therapy was delivered to primary renal cell carcinomas and nephrectomy was performed 4 weeks later. In total, about 50 samples, comprising some 25 tumors and some 27 peripheral blood samples, were subjected to TCR beta sequencing. Across all 50 or so samples, 4,016,671 unique CDR3 nucleotide sequences, encoding 2,658,974 unique CDR3 amino acid sequences, were identified.

TCR beta libraries were generated from genomic DNA with the immunoSEQ kit, following the manufacturer's recommendations. Library preparation used a first multiplex PCR with proprietary primers, then a second PCR adding unique barcodes, with bead cleanups after each round. A kit-provided positive control reaction and a negative control reaction were included in every sample batch. The final libraries were assessed on an Agilent 4200 TapeStation D1000 ScreenTape, pooled by volume, and quantified by qPCR. Sequencing was performed on an Illumina NextSeq500 using a MidOutput 150-cycle cartridge, with 156 Read1 cycles, 15 Index1 cycles, and the kit custom primers. The pooled library was loaded at roughly 0.96 pM, with a roughly 21% PhiX control spiked in. Under the source paper's analysis protocol: Vendor-processed data were analyzed in R, with a clonotype defined as all T cells sharing the same CDR3 nucleotide sequence. For clone abundance analyses, frequencies were normalized to the 10,000 most abundant clones per sample. Public T cell clones, averaging fewer than five per sample, were removed before analysis. Tumor-enriched clonotypes and baseline blood-enriched clonotypes were defined as those with an abundance difference of at least 32-fold between compartments. A beta-binomial differential abundance model was used to identify clonotypes that were expanded or contracted between blood time points. Tumor-blood repertoire similarity was measured with the Baroni-Urbani and Buser coefficient, and group comparisons used two-tailed Wilcoxon tests in R. The source is immuneACCESS, and TCRdb retained only in-frame sequences with V and J called. Part of the clones is not carried over; for the studies checked, unresolved V genes explain less than half of this, and the remainder is unexplained. The V and J calls and clone size were taken over from that table, and D and trimming were inferred from the DNA. Counted in this sample were about 140,000 clones; around four fifths of them appeared once. Around 25% of the sample is in the top ten clones.

This sample's time point label indicates: baseline pretreatment blood. The meaning of the sample's treatment or condition label: 15 Gy SBRT to primary tumor, nephrectomy 4 weeks later. To follow tumor-enriched clonotypes, peripheral blood was collected serially from radiation-treated patients at baseline and again at 2 weeks and 4 weeks after SBRT. Renal cell carcinoma with clear cell pathology was present in all patients. The QIAamp DNA Blood Mini Kit (Qiagen) was used to prepare genomic DNA for TCR sequencing. Samples were included in the analyses only if all quality control checks were passed. Trimming leaves V shorter by 2 bases and J shorter by 0 bases, with the junction holding 4 bases beyond the gene matches. The CDR3 starts with the cysteine, ends with the phenylalanine, and has 17 residues. Only CDR3 DNA is held: 51 bases, read in frame from base 1. The germline V gene gives CDR1 as MGHRA and CDR2 as YSYEKL.

Remarks on this clone: The target of this receptor is not known. Base quality data are lacking; no much larger clone is found one base away.

Broad study findings and their caveats: Because the trial had a single-armed design, the trial could not examine how radiation dose or scheduling affected the TCR repertoire. In blood, the top tumor clonotypes increased between baseline and 2 weeks post-radiation and then shrank by 4 weeks, which suggests that tumor-resident clones expanded only transiently. Because pretreatment tumor biopsies were not available, the study could not determine whether clonotypes were already present within the tumor at baseline. Changes in the blood repertoire were not tracked past 4 weeks after treatment.

The clonotype comes from a woman aged 45-60 years with renal cell carcinoma. Sequencing was performed on blood, taken from a patient whose treatment included radiotherapy and nephrectomy. The chain was built from TRBV4-1 and TRBJ2-1; 10 nucleotides in the junction match TRBD2. The DNA sequence follows: TGCGCCAGCAGCCAACCAGCGGGAGGGGGCTCCTACAATGAGCAGTTCTTC. Its amino acids are CASSQPAGGGSYNEQFF.